This TCR beta chain was captured in a study of blood T cell repertoires in COVID-19. Study context: Sources were T cells, B-cell-depleted T cells, or PBMCs; the material itself was cDNA or gDNA.

As originally analysed: Reference gene primer amplification gave estimated nucleated cell counts. Assay used: immunoSEQ multiplex PCR; TCRdb lists only in-frame clones, some missing. V and J calls and clone size are copied from that table; D and trimming were computed from the DNA. The table lists about 670,000 clones, over 80% of them singletons. Germline-derived CDR1 and CDR2 are SGHTA and FQGNSA. Trimming took 6 bases from V and 3 from J; bases not matched to a gene: 6. This CDR3 contains 15 residues. Sequenced input: peripheral blood. The TCR comes from a woman aged 18-30 years with acute or convalescent COVID-19. This sequence joins TRBV7-2 and TRBJ2-2, with 8 bases identical to TRBD2. CDR3 region: CASSPGTSYTGELFF. The CDR3 nucleotides are TGTGCCAGCAGTCCCGGGACTAGTTACACCGGGGAGCTGTTTTTT.